This T cell receptor (beta chain) originates from a study of healthy donors' naive CD4 and CD8 T cells. Study-wide results and limits: Positive CDR3 charge linked to CD4+ cells, negative to CD8+ cells.

TCR libraries were built from about 520 ng of total RNA by linear amplification. The authors' processing: From 5 healthy donors, 78,498 rearranged TCR alpha transcripts were sequenced. In TCRdb, the reads were re-called with MiXCR into one record per CDR3 protein. None of the V and J calls come from the authors' own analysis; TCRdb made them. The table includes approximately 180,000 distinct CDR3 sequences, 65% to 75% detected once. This CDR3 has 14 residues. Germline loops: CDR1 SGHVS, CDR2 FQNEAQ. Unmatched junction bases numbered 7, after V lost 11 bases and J lost 6 bases. As for this clonotype: The antigen remains unidentified.

Naive CD4+ cells were sorted as CD4+CD8-CD45RO-CD45RA+; naive CD8+ as CD8+CD4-CD45RA+CD27bright. The V gene is TRBV7-8, the J gene TRBJ2-2; 12 nucleotides align to TRBD1. Material: naive CD4+ and CD8+ T cells sorted from blood, pooled from several donors. The receptor's source is a pool of human donors in good health; the sample pools cells from several healthy donors. This CDR3 reads CAYAGQGAAGELFF. DNA for the CDR3: TGTGCCTATGCGGGACAGGGGGCGGCCGGGGAGCTGTTTTTT. Supplemented by reference TRBV7-8 and TRBJ2-2, the full variable domain reads GAGVSQSPRYKVAKRGQDVALRCDPISGHVSLFWYQQALGQGPEFLTYFQNEAQLDKSGLPSDRFFAERPEGSVSTLKIQRTQQEDSAVYLCAYAGQGAAGELFFGEGSRLTVL.